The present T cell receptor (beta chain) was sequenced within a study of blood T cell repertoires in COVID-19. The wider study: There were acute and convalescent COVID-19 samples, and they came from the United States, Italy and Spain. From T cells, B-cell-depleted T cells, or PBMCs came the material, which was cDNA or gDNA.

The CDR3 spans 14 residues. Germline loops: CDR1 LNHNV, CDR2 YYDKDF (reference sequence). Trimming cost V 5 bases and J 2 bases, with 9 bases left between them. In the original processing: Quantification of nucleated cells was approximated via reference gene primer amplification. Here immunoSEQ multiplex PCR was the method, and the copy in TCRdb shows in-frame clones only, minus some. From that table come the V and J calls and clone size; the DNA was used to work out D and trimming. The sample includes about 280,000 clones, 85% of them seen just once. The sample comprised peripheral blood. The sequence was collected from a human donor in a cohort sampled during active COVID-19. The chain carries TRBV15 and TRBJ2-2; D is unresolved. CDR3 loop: CATSSQPNTGELFF. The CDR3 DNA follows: TGTGCCACCAGCTCACAGCCAAACACCGGGGAGCTGTTTTTT.